This TCR beta chain was sequenced in a study of T-cell memory formation after mild COVID-19. General observations from the study: Detection of some responders pre-infection suggested pre-existing cross-reactive memory T cells participated.

TCRdb independently ran MiXCR on the 5' RACE reads; one entry per CDR3 protein. The table has roughly 170,000 distinct CDR3 sequences, around a sixth seen once. To note about this clonotype: Its antigen remains unidentified.

The length of the CDR3 is 12 residues. V lost 2 bases to trimming and J lost 12 bases, with 11 bases between them. Germline loops: CDR1 MNHEY, CDR2 SVGEGT. This clonotype originated in a man in his late teens or twenties who had mild COVID-19 (a few samples of this study predate the infection). Cell type and time point are not known. The sequenced sample consisted of PBMCs or a T cell subset sorted from them (not recorded which). The rearrangement joins TRBV6-2 or TRBV6-3 to TRBJ2-4, with D hard to call. In DNA form, the CDR3 reads TGTGCCAGCAGTTACCGTGACCAACATCAGTACTTC. Translation gives CASSYRDQHQYF.